Below are 22 T cell receptor beta chains sequenced from a single sample in a study of T cells in tuberculosis. This sample's time point: new active TB diagnosis, blood taken before or within 7 days of starting treatment. Some clones are missing from TCRdb's copy, which holds only in-frame ones; the method was immunoSEQ multiplex PCR. The sample lists about 38,000 clones, 94% occurring once. The source material was PBMCs, sampled at tuberculosis diagnosis. The receptors come from an adult with tuberculosis.

This rearrangement joins TRBV19 to TRBJ1-5; 7 nucleotides match TRBD1. The CDR3 is 15 amino acids. The ends lost 4 bases at V and 8 bases at J; junction bases unmatched: 11. Germline lookup yields CDR1 LNHDA and CDR2 SQIVND (reference sequence). As DNA, the CDR3 is TGTGCCAGTAGTACAGACCTCGACAGGGTGGAGCCCCAGCATTTT. This translates into CASSTDLDRVEPQHF.

The chain joins TRBV19 to TRBJ1-5; no clear D gene. V was shortened by 1 base and J by 7 bases, with 11 bases between the two germline ends. Germline V gene lookup returns CDR1 LNHDA and CDR2 SQIVND (reference sequence). The CDR3 spans 14 residues. CDR3 region: CASSIVGGNQPQHF. CDR3 nucleotide sequence: TGTGCCAGTAGTATAGTCGGCGGGAACCAGCCCCAGCATTTT.

This chain links TRBV11-3 with TRBJ2-5; TRBD2 matches at 14 bases. CDR3 size: 17 residues. Germline V CDR1 and CDR2: SGHNT, YENEEA. Germline trimming cut 4 bases from V and 3 bases from J; bases unmatched to any gene: 7. CDR3 DNA sequence: TGTGCCAGCAGCTCCGGACTAGCGGGGGGCGAGAAAGAGACCCAGTACTTC. It yields the protein CASSSGLAGGEKETQYF.

The chain employs TRBV14 and TRBJ1-3; the D gene is possibly TRBD1 (6 bases). Trimming stripped 6 bases from V and 0 bases from J, with 15 bases between. The CDR3 length is 16 residues. Germline lookup yields CDR1 SGHDN and CDR2 FVKESK. The CDR3 here is CASRRSGASSGNTIYF. The CDR3 DNA reads as TGTGCCAGCAGGCGGTCAGGGGCTAGCTCTGGAAACACCATATATTTT.

The V and J genes are TRBV5-1 and TRBJ2-5, with D uncertain. CDR1 and CDR2 (germline): SGHRS, YFSETQ. CDR3 length: 11 residues. Trimming shortened V by 0 bases and J by 11 bases, and 8 bases separated the two germline ends. CDR3 coding DNA: TGCGCCAGCAGCTTGGGTCACTCGCAGTACTTC. This encodes CASSLGHSQYF. Using reference TRBV5-1 and TRBJ2-5 for the parts outside the CDR3, the full variable domain is KAGVTQTPRYLIKTRGQQVTLSCSPISGHRSVSWYQQTPGQGLQFLFEYFSETQRNKGNFPGRFSGRQFSNSRSEMNVSTLELGDSALYLCASSLGHSQYFGPGTRLLVL.

The CDR3 here is CASSITTGTYGYTF. Here the CDR3 DNA reads TGTGCCAGCAGCATAACGACAGGTACCTATGGCTACACCTTC. This rearrangement joins TRBV9 to TRBJ1-2; maybe TRBD1 (6 bases). Germline values: CDR1 SGDLS, CDR2 YYNGEE. The CDR3 covers 14 residues. The V end was cut by 4 bases, the J end by 4 bases, with 14 bases between.

This clone was picked up one time. The chain employs TRBV29-1 and TRBJ1-2; perhaps TRBD1 as D (5 bases). Germline assignment: CDR1 SQVTM and CDR2 ANQGSEA. The V end lost 6 bases, the J end lost 5 bases, and 13 bases lay between the germline ends. CDR3 length: 12 amino acids. The CDR3 nucleotides read TGCAGCGTGTCCGGGGGTGGTTATGGCTACACCTTC. It translates to CSVSGGGYGYTF.

The chain is built from TRBV11-3 and TRBJ2-3, with a tentative D call TRBD1 (5 bases). Germline-derived CDR1 and CDR2 are SGHNT and YENEEA. Between the trimmed V and J ends, which lost 5 bases and 6 bases, there was a span of 12 bases. This CDR3 is 13 amino acids long. The CDR3 sequence: CASSPQAGDTQYF. CDR3 DNA sequence: TGTGCCAGCAGCCCCCAAGCAGGGGATACGCAGTATTTT. Based on the CDR3 plus reference TRBV11-3 and TRBJ2-3, the full variable domain is EAGVVQSPRYKIIEKKQPVAFWCNPISGHNTLYWYLQNLGQGPELLIRYENEEAVDDSQLPKDRFSAERLKGVDSTLKIQPAELGDSAVYLCASSPQAGDTQYFGPGTRLTVL.

V is TRBV29-1 and J is TRBJ1-1, with 7 nucleotides matching TRBD1. The germline CDR1 and CDR2 sequences are SQVTM and ANQGSEA. The CDR3 length is 13 residues. V shed 4 bases, J shed 4 bases, and the junction held 6 bases outside the gene matches. The CDR3 DNA sequence: TGCAGCGTTGCGACAGGGCAGGGCACTGAAGCTTTCTTT. This translates into CSVATGQGTEAFF.

The CDR3, as DNA: TGTGCCAGCAGCTACGAAACCGGACTGATCGCGACCCAGTACTTC. It translates to CASSYETGLIATQYF. The genes are TRBV7-2 and TRBJ2-5; TRBD2 is a possible D gene (5 bases). Trimming took off 4 bases at V and 7 bases at J, with 19 bases between the two ends. From germline, CDR1 is SGHTA and CDR2 FQGNSA. The CDR3 contains 15 residues.

The chain combines TRBV10-1 with TRBJ2-7; 8 bases fit TRBD1. In germline, CDR1 is WNHNN, CDR2 SYGVQD (reference sequence). With 3 bases clipped from V and 5 bases from J, the junction kept 6 bases outside the gene matches. The CDR3 has 14 amino acids. CDR3 loop: CASSDRTGPNEQYF. CDR3 coding DNA: TGCGCCAGCAGTGACCGGACAGGGCCTAACGAGCAGTACTTC.

This chain joins TRBV27 and TRBJ2-3, with no clear D. Germline CDR1 and CDR2: MNHEY and SMNVEV (reference sequence). Trimming cost V 6 bases and J 4 bases, with 8 bases left between them. The CDR3 extends over 12 amino acids. This chain's CDR3 is CASRSLSDTQYF. CDR3 nucleotides: TGTGCCAGCAGGAGCTTATCAGATACGCAGTATTTT.

In this sample, this clone turned up a few times. This chain joins TRBV4-1 and TRBJ1-5, with D possibly being TRBD1 (6 bases). CDR1 is MGHRA, CDR2 YSYEKL, per germline. This CDR3 region has 17 residues. V was clipped by 1 base and J by 6 bases, with 19 bases between them. CDR3 sequence reads: CASSQASQGRGSQPQHF. The CDR3 DNA sequence: TGCGCCAGCAGCCAAGCTTCGCAGGGGCGCGGGAGTCAGCCCCAGCATTTT.

V and J are TRBV6-5 and TRBJ1-2, with a weak D call TRBD1 (6 bases). V lost 6 bases to trimming and J lost 5 bases, with 16 bases between them. The CDR3 has 14 amino acids. Germline CDR1 reads MNHEY; CDR2 reads SVGAGI. CDR3 in DNA: TGTGCCAGCAGGGCCCCGGACAGAAGTTATGGCTACACCTTC. Its translation is CASRAPDRSYGYTF.

This clone has a single count. For the CDR3, the DNA is TGTGCCAGCAGTGTTGTGACAGGGGGGGCCGGGGAGCTGTTTTTT. Translated: CASSVVTGGAGELFF. The genes are TRBV25-1 and TRBJ2-2; 9 nucleotides line up with TRBD1. Germline CDR1 reads MGHDK; CDR2 reads SYGVNS. J lost 6 bases, V lost 4 bases, and 6 bases had no gene match. This CDR3 comprises 15 residues.

This clone was observed a single time. The chain joins TRBV4-2 to TRBJ1-2; 8 positions agree with TRBD1. Unmatched junction bases numbered 6, after V lost 8 bases and J lost 1 base. Germline CDR1 and CDR2: LGHNA and YNFKEQ. CDR3 length equals 14 residues. The DNA for the CDR3 is TGTGCCAGCGGACAGGGCTCAATTAACTATGGCTACACCTTC. The encoded protein is CASGQGSINYGYTF.

Only one count was recorded for this clone. This chain uses TRBV2 with TRBJ2-3; 11 positions match TRBD2. This CDR3 has 16 residues. Germline V gene sequence: CDR1 SNHLY, CDR2 FYNNEI. The J segment lost 1 base and the V segment lost 3 bases, leaving 3 bases of the junction unmatched. CDR3 residues: CASSDLTSGGTDTQYF. In nucleotides, the CDR3 is TGTGCCAGCAGTGACCTGACTAGCGGGGGCACAGATACGCAGTATTTT.

This chain links TRBV5-4 with TRBJ1-1, with TRBD1 matching over 7 bases. Losses at the gene ends were 4 bases for V and 1 base for J; bases not matched to a gene: 7. The CDR3 has 15 residues. Germline CDR1 reads SGHNT; CDR2 reads YYREEE (reference sequence). The DNA for the CDR3 is TGTGCCAGCAGCCCCCGGGACAGCCAGAACACTGAAGCTTTCTTT. Translation: CASSPRDSQNTEAFF.

The V call is TRBV6-5, the J call TRBJ1-5; D possibly corresponds to TRBD1 (5 bases). This CDR3 spans 15 amino acids. CDR1 and CDR2 from the germline V gene are MNHEY and SVGAGI. With 5 bases removed from V and 4 bases from J, the gap between germline ends came to 15 bases. CDR3 nucleotides: TGTGCCAGCAGTCGGGCCCCTGGGGCAAATCAGCCCCAGCATTTT. Encoded protein: CASSRAPGANQPQHF.

As to this clone: Its ends do not fully match the called genes, so a read error is possible. This chain joins TRBV11-2 and TRBJ1-6, with D perhaps TRBD1 (6 bases). CDR3 size: 16 residues. Looked up from germline, CDR1 is SGHAT and CDR2 is FQNNGV. The CDR3: CASSLESGAYNSPLHF. CDR3 sequence (DNA): TGTGCCAGCAGCTTAGAATCAGGGGCCTACAATTCACCCCTCCACTTT.

The V call is TRBV6-5, the J call TRBJ1-2; D call uncertain. CDR3 length: 15 amino acids. The V end was cut by 1 base, the J end by 2 bases, with 11 bases between. Germline V CDR1 and CDR2: MNHEY, SVGAGI. CDR3 nucleotides: TGTGCCAGCAGTTACTACCACGGGTTAAACTATGGCTACACCTTC. Translation: CASSYYHGLNYGYTF.

This rearrangement joins TRBV5-1 to TRBJ1-3; D is uncertain. CDR3 length equals 15 residues. CDR1 is SGHRS and CDR2 is YFSETQ in the germline V gene. Trimming shortened V by 2 bases and J by 0 bases, and 9 bases separated the two germline ends. The CDR3 loop is CASSFPDSSGNTIYF. CDR3 sequence (DNA): TGCGCCAGCAGCTTTCCGGACTCCTCTGGAAACACCATATATTTT.